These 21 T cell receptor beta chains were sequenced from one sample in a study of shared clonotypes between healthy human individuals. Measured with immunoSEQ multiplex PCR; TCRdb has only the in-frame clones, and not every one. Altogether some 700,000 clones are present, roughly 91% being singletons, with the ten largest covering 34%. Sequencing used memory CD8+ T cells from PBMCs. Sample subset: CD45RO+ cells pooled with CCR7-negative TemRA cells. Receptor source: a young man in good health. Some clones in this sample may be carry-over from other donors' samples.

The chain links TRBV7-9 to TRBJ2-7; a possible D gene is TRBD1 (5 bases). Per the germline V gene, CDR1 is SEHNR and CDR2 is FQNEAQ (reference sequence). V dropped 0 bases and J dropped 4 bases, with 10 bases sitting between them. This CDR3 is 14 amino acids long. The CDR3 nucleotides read TGTGCCAGCAGCTTAGCCGACAGTTTTTACGAGCAGTACTTC. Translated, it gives CASSLADSFYEQYF.

Here the CDR3 reads CASSSDRMRPYEQYF. CDR3 DNA sequence: TGCGCCAGCAGCTCGGACAGGATGAGGCCCTACGAGCAGTACTTC. V usage is TRBV5-1 and J usage is TRBJ2-7; 7 nucleotides align to TRBD1. From germline, CDR1 is SGHRS and CDR2 YFSETQ. The V segment lost 3 bases and the J segment 2 bases; nucleotides outside the gene matches: 8. CDR3 length: 15 amino acids. The variable domain in full, completed from reference TRBV5-1 and TRBJ2-7, reads KAGVTQTPRYLIKTRGQQVTLSCSPISGHRSVSWYQQTPGQGLQFLFEYFSETQRNKGNFPGRFSGRQFSNSRSEMNVSTLELGDSALYLCASSSDRMRPYEQYFGPGTRLTVT.

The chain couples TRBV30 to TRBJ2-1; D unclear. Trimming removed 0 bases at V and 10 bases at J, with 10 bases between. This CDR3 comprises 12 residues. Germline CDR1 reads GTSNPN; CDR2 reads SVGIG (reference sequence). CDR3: CAWSVQYGEQFF. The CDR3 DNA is TGTGCCTGGAGTGTCCAGTACGGGGAGCAGTTCTTC.

CDR3 coding DNA: TGTGCCAGCTCACCCCTCAGGGGAGAAGGGGCCAACGTCCTGACTTTC. Protein: CASSPLRGEGANVLTF. This chain links TRBV18 with TRBJ2-6, with D perhaps matching TRBD1 (6 bases). V lost 3 bases and J 4 bases, leaving 13 bases between the germline ends. This CDR3 region has 16 residues. The germline gives CDR1 KGHSH, CDR2 LQKENI.

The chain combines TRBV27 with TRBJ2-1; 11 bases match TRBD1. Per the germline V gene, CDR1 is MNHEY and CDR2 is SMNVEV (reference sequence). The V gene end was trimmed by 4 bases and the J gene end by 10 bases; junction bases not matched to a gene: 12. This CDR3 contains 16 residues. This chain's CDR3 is CASSSLLGQGAFEQFF. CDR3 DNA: TGTGCCAGCAGTTCCCTCTTAGGACAGGGGGCTTTCGAGCAGTTCTTC.

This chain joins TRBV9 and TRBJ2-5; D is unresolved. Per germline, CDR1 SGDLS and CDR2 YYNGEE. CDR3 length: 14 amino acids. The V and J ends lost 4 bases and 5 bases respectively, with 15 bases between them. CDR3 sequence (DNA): TGTGCCAGCAGCTCAACGGACCTCGGTGAGACCCAGTACTTC. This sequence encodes CASSSTDLGETQYF.

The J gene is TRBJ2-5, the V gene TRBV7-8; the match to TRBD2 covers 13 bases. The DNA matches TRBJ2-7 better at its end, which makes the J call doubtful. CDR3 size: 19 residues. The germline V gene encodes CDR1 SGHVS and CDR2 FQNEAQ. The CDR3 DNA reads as TGTGCCAGCAGCTTTCCTGGGACTAGCGGGAAGGTGTGGTCCTACGAGCAGTACTTC. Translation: CASSFPGTSGKVWSYEQYF.

Here the CDR3 reads CAISEGYAYNEQFF. The DNA for the CDR3 is TGTGCCATCAGTGAAGGGTACGCCTACAATGAGCAGTTCTTC. This chain joins TRBV10-3 and TRBJ2-1; D not resolved. V lost 3 bases and J lost 2, with 8 bases in between. The CDR3 consists of 14 residues. Germline-derived CDR1 and CDR2 are ENHRY and SYGVKD.

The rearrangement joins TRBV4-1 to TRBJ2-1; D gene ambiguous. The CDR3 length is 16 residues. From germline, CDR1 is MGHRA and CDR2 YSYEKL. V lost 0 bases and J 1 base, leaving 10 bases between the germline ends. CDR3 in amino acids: CASSQDVVRSYNEQFF. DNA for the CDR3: TGCGCCAGCAGCCAAGATGTAGTCCGATCCTACAATGAGCAGTTCTTC.

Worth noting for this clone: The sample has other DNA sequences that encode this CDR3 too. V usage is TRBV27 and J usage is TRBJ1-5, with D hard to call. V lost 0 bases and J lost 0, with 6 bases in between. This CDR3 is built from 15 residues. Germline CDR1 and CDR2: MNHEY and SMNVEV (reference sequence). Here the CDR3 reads CASSLSPNSNQPQHF. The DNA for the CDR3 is TGTGCCAGCAGTTTATCACCTAATAGCAATCAGCCCCAGCATTTT.

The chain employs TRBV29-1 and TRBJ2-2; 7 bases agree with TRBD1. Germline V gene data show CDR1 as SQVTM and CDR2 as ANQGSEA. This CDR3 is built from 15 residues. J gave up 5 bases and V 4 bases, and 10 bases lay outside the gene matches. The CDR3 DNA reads TGCAGCGTTGTGGTTGAAACAGGGGTGACCGGGGAGCTGTTTTTT. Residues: CSVVVETGVTGELFF.

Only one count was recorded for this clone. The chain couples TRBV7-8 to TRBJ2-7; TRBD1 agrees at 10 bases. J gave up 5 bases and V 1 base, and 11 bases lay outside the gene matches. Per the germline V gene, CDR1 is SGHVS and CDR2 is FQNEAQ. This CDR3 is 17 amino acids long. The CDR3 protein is CASSLVLVTGGFDEQYF. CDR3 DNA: TGTGCCAGCAGCTTAGTGTTAGTGACAGGGGGCTTCGACGAGCAGTACTTC. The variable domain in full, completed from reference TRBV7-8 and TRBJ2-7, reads GAGVSQSPRYKVAKRGQDVALRCDPISGHVSLFWYQQALGQGPEFLTYFQNEAQLDKSGLPSDRFFAERPEGSVSTLKIQRTQQEDSAVYLCASSLVLVTGGFDEQYFGPGTRLTVT.

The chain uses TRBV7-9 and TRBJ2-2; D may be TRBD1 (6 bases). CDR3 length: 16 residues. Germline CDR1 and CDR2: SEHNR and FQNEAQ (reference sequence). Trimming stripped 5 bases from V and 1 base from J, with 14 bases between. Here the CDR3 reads CASSPISGQNTGELFF. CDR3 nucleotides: TGTGCCAGCAGCCCGATCTCGGGACAGAACACCGGGGAGCTGTTTTTT.

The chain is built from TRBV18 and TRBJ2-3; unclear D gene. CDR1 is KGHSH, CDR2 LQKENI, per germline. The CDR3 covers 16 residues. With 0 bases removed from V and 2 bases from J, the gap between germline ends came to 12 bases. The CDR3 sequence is CASSPPVAKPTDTQYF. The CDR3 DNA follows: TGTGCCAGCTCACCACCGGTAGCTAAACCCACAGATACGCAGTATTTT.

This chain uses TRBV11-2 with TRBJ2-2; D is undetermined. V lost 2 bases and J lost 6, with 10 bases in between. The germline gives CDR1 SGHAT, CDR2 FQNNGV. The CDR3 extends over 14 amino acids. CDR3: CASSLMVVAGELFF. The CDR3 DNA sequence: TGTGCCAGCAGCTTAATGGTGGTCGCCGGGGAGCTGTTTTTT.

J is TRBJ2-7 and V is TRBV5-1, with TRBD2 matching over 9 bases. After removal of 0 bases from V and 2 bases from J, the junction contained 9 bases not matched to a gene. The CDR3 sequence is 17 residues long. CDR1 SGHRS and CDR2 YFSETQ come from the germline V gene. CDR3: CASSLASQREAAYEQYF. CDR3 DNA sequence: TGCGCCAGCAGCTTGGCATCGCAGCGGGAGGCCGCCTACGAGCAGTACTTC.

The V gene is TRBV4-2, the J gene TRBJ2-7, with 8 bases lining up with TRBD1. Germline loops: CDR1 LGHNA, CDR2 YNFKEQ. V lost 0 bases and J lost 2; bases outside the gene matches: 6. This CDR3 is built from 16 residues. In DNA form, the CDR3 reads TGTGCCAGCAGCCAAGAGAGGCCAGGGGGCCCCTACGAGCAGTACTTC. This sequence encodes CASSQERPGGPYEQYF.

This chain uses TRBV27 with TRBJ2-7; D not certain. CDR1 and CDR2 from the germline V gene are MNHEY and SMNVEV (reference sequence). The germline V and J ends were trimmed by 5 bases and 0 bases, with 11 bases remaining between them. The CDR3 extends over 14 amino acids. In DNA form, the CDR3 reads TGTGCCAGCAGTCCTTACAGAAACTCCTACGAGCAGTACTTC. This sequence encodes CASSPYRNSYEQYF.

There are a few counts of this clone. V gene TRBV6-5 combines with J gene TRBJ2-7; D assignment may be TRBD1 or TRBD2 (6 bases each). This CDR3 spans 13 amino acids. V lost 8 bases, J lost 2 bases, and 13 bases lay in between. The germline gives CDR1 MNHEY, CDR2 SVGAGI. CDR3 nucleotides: TGTGCCAGCCGAGGGGGGCCGACCTACGAGCAGTACTTC. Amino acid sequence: CASRGGPTYEQYF.

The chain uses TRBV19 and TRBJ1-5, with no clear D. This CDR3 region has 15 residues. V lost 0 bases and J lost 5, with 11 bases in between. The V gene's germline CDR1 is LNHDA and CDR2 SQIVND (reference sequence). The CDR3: CASSIDPGEDQPQHF. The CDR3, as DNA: TGTGCCAGTAGTATAGATCCGGGAGAGGATCAGCCCCAGCATTTT.

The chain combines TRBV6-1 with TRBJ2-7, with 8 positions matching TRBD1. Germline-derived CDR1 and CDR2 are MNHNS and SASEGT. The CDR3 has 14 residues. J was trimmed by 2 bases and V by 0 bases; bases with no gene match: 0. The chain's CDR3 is CASSEATGAYEQYF. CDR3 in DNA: TGTGCCAGCAGTGAAGCGACAGGGGCCTACGAGCAGTACTTC.